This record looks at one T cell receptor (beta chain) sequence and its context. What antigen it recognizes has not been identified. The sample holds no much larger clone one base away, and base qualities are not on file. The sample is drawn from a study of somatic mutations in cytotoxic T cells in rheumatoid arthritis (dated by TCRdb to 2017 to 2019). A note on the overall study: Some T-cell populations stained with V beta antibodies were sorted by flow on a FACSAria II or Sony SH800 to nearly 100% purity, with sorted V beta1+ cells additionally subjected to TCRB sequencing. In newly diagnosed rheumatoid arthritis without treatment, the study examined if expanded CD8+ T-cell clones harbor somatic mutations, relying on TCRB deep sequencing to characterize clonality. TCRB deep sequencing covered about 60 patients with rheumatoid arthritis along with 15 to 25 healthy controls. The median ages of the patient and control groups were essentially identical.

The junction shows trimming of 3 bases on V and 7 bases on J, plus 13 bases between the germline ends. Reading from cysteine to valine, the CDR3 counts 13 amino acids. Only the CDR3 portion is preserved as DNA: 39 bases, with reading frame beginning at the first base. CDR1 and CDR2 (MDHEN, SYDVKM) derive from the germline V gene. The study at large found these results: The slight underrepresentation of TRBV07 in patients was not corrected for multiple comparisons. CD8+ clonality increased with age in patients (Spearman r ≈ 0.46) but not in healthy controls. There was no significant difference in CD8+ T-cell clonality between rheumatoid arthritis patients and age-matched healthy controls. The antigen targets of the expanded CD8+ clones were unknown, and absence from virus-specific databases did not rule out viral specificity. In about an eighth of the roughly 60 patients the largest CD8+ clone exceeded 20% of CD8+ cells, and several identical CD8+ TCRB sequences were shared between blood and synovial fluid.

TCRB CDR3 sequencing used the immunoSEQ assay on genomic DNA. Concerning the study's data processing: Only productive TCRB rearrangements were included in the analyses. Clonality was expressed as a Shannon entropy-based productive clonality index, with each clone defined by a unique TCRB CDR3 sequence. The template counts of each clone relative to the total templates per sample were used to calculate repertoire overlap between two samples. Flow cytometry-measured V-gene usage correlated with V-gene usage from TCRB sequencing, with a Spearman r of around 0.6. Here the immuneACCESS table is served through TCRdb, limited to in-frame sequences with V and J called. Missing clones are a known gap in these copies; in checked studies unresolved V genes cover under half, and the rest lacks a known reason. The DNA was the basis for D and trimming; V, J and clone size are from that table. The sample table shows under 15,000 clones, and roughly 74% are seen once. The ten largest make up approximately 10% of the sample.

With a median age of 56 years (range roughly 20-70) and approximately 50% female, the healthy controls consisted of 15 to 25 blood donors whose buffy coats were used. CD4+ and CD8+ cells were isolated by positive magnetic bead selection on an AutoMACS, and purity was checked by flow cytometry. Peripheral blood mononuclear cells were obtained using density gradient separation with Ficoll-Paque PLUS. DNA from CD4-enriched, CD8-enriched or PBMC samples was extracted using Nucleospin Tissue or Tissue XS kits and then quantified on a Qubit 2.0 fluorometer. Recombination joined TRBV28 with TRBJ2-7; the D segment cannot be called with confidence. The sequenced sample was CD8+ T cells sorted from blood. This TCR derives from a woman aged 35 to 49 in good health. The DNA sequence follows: TGTGCCAGCAGTTTTTTAGGCAGGATGGAGCAGTACGTC. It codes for CASSFLGRMEQYV.